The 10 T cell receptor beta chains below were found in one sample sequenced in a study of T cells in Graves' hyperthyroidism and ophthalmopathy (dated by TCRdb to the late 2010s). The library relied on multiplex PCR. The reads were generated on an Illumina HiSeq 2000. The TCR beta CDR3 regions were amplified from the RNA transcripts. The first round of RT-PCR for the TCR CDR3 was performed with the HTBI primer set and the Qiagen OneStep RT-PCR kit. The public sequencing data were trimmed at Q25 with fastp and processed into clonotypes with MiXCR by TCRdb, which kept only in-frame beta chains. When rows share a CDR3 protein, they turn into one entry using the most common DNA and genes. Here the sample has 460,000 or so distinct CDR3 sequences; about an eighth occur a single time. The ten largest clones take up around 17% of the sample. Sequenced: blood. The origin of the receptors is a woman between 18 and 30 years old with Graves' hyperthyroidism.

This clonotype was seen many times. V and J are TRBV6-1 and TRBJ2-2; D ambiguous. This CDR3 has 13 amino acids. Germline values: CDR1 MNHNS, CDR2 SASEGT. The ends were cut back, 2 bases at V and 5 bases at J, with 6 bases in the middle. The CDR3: CASSESGTGELFF. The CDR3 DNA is TGTGCCAGCAGTGAATCGGGTACCGGGGAGCTGTTTTTT.

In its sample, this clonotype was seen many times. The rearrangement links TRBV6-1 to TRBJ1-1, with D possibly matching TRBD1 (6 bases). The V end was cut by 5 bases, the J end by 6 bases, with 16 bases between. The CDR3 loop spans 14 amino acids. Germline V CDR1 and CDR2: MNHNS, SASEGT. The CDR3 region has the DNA TGTGCCAGCAGTTTGTATCATAGGGGGTCTGAAGCTTTCTTT. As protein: CASSLYHRGSEAFF.

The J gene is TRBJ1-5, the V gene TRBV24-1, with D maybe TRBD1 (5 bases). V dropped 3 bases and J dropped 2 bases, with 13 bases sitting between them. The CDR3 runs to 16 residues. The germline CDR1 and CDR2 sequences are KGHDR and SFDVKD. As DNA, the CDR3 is TGTGCCACCAGTGATGGTCTCTCGGGGGGCAATCAGCCCCAGCATTTT. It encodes CATSDGLSGGNQPQHF.

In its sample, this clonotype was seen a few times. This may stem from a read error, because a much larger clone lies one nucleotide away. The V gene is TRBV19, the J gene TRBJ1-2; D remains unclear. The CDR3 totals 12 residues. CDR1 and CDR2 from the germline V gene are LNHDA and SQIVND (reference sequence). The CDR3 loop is CVSRRGDYGYTF. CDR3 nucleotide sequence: TGTGTCAGTAGACGGGGAGACTATGGCTACACCTTC.

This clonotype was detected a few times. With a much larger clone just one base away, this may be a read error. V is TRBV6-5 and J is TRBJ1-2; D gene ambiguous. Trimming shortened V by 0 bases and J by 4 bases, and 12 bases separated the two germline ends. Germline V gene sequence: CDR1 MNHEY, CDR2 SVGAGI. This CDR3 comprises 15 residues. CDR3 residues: CASSYSEGFSYGYTF. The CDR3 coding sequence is TGTGCCAGCAGTTACTCGGAAGGGTTTAGCTATGGCTACACCTTC.

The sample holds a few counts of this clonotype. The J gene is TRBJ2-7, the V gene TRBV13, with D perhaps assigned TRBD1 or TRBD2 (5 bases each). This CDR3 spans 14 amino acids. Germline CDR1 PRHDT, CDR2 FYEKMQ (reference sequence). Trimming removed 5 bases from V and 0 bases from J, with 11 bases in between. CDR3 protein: CASSPRGVSYEQYF. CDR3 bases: TGTGCCAGCAGCCCCAGAGGGGTCTCCTACGAGCAGTACTTC.

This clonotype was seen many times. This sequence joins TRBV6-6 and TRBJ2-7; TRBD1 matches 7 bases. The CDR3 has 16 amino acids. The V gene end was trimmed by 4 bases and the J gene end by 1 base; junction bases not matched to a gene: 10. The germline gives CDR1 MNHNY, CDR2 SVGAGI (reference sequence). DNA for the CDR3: TGTGCCAGCAGTTTCGCAGAGGGGGCCGCATCCTACGAGCAGTACTTC. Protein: CASSFAEGAASYEQYF.

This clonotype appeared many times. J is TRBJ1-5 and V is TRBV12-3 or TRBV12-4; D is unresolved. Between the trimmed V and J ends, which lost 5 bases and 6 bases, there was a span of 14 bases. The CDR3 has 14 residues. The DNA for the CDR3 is TGTGCCAGCAGTGCCCGGGAGGAAGGTCAGCCCCAGCATTTT. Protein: CASSAREEGQPQHF.

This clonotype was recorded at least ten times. CDR3 loop: CASSSLVGENNEQFF. The CDR3 DNA sequence: TGTGCCAGCAGCTCCCTTGTGGGAGAAAACAATGAGCAGTTCTTC. This sequence joins TRBV7-2 and TRBJ2-1; TRBD2 is a possible D gene (5 bases). This CDR3 has 15 residues. The V end was cut by 4 bases, the J end by 5 bases, with 15 bases between. Germline V gives CDR1 SGHTA, CDR2 FQGNSA.

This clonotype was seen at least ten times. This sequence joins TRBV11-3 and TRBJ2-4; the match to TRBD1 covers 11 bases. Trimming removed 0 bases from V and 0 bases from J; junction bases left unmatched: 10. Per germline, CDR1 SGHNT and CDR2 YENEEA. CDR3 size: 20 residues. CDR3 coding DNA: TGTGCCAGCAGCTTAGAAGAGGACAGGGGGCCCCATCTAGCCAAAAACATTCAGTACTTC. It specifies CASSLEEDRGPHLAKNIQYF.